The clone carrying this TCR beta chain was counted ten times or more. The CDR3 sequence is 15 residues long. Between the trimmed V and J ends, which lost 1 base and 4 bases, there was a span of 12 bases. Germline V gene sequence: CDR1 MNHNS, CDR2 SASEGT. The sample is drawn from a study of T cells in Graves' hyperthyroidism and ophthalmopathy. Progressors' blood was drawn at hyperthyroidism diagnosis, before ophthalmopathy symptoms. The authors obtained PBMCs from roughly 9.7 ml of fresh peripheral blood. TCR beta CDR3 regions were amplified from RNA transcripts. When the TCR CDR3 underwent first-round RT-PCR, the HTBI primer set was used. TCRdb recomputed calls from the multiplex PCR reads with MiXCR, one row per CDR3 protein. The repertoire holds nearly 600,000 distinct CDR3 sequences, with around 14% as singletons.

The TCR comes from a woman aged 30 to 39 with Graves' hyperthyroidism that later progressed to Graves' ophthalmopathy. V and J are TRBV6-1 and TRBJ2-3; tentative D call: TRBD1 (6 bases). Sequenced input: blood. CDR3 sequence (DNA): TGTGCCAGCAGTGAAGTACAGGGTGGGTCAGATACGCAGTATTTT. It encodes CASSEVQGGSDTQYF.